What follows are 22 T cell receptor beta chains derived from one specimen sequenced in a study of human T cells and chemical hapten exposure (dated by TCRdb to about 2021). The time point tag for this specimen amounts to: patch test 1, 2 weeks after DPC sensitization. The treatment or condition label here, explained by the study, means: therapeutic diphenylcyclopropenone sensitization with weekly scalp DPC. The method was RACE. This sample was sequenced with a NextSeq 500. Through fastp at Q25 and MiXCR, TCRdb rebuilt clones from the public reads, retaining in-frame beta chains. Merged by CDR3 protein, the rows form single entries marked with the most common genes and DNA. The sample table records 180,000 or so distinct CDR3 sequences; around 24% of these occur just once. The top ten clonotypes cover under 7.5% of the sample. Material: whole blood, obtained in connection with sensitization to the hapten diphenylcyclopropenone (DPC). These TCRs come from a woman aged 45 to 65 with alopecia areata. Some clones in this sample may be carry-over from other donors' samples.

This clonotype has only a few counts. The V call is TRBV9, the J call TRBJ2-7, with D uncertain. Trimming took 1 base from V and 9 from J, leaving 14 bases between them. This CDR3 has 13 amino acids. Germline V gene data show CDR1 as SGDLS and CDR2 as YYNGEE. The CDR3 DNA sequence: TGTGCCAGCAGCGTAAGTCTACTTAGTGTGCAGTACTTC. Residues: CASSVSLLSVQYF.

The CDR3 DNA sequence: TGTGCCAGCAGCTTGGAAGCGGGAGTGGGGGTCGGAGAGACCCAGTACTTC. Translating gives CASSLEAGVGVGETQYF. The gene calls are TRBV5-6 and TRBJ2-5; the match to TRBD2 covers 8 bases. CDR1 is SGHDT, CDR2 YYEEEE, per germline. The CDR3 contains 17 residues. Trimming took 0 bases from V and 4 from J; bases not matched to a gene: 11.

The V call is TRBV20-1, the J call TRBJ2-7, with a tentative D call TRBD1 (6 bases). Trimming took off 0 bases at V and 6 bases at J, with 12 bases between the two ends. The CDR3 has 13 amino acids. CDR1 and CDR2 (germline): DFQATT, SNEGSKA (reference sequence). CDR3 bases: TGCAGTGCTAGAGATAGGGGGTTCCTCGAGCAGTACTTC. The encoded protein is CSARDRGFLEQYF.

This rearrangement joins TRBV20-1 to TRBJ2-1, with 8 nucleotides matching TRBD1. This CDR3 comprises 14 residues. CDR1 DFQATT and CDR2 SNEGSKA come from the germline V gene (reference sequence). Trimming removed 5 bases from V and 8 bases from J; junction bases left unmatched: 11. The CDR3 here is CSALPLQGVHEQFF. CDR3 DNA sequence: TGCAGTGCTCTTCCCCTACAGGGGGTACATGAGCAGTTCTTC.

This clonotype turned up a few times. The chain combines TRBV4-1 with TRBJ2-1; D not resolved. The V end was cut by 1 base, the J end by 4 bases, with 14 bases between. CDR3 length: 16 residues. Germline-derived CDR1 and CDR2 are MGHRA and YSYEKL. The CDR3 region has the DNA TGCGCCAGCAGCCAAGCAGAAGGGCTCGGTTACAATGAGCAGTTCTTC. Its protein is CASSQAEGLGYNEQFF.

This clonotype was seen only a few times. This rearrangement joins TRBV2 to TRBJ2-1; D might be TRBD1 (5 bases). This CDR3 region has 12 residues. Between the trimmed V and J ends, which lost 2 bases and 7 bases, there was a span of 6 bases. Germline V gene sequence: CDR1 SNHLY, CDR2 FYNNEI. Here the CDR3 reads CASSERGNEQFF. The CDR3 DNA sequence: TGTGCCAGCAGTGAAAGGGGAAATGAGCAGTTCTTC.

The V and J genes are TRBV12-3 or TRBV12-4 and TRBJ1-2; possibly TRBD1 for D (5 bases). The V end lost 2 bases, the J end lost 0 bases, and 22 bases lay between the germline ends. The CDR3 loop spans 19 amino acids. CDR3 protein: CASSLRRGEQEMANYGYTF. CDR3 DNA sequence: TGTGCCAGCAGTTTACGTCGCGGGGAACAGGAGATGGCTAACTATGGCTACACCTTC.

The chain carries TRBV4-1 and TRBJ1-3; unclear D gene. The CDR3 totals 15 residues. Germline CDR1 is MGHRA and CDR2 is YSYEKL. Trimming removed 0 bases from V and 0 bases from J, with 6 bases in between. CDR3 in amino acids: CASSQDYNSGNTIYF. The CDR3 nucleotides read TGCGCCAGCAGCCAAGATTATAACTCTGGAAACACCATATATTTT.

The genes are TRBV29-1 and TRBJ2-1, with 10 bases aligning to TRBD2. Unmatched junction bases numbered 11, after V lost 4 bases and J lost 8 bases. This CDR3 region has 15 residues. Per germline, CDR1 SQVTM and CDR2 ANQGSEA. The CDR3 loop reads CSVGRQREGLYEQFF. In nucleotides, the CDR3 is TGCAGCGTTGGAAGGCAGCGGGAGGGCCTGTATGAGCAGTTCTTC.

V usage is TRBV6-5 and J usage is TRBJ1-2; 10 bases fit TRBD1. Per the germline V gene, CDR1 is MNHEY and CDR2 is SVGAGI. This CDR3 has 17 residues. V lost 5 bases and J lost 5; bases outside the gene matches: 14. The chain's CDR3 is CASSQPPGQGPLYGYTF. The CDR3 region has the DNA TGTGCCAGCAGTCAACCCCCGGGACAGGGGCCATTGTATGGCTACACCTTC.

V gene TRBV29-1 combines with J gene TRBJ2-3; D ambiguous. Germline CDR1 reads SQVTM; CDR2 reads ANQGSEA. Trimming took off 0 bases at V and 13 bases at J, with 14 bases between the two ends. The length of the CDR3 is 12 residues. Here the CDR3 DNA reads TGCAGCGTTGAAGATCCCAGGATGGTGGAGTATTTT. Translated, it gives CSVEDPRMVEYF.

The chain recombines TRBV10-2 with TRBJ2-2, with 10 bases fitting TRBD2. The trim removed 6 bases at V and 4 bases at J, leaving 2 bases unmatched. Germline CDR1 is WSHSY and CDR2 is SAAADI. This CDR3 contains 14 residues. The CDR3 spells CASSPSGSTGELFF. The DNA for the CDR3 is TGCGCCAGCAGCCCTAGCGGGAGCACCGGGGAGCTGTTTTTT.

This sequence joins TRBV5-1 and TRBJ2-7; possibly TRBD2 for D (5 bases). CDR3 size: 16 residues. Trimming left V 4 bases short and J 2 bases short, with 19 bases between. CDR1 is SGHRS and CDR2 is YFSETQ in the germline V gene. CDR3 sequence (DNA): TGCGCCAGCAGCCATGGCGCGGGCGGCAGGCCCTACGAGCAGTACTTC. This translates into CASSHGAGGRPYEQYF.

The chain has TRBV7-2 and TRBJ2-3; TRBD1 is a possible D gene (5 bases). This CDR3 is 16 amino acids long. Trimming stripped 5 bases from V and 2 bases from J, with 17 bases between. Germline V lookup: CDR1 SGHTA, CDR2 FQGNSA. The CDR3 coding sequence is TGTGCCAGCAGCCCGTCAGGGTCGATCCCCACAGATACGCAGTATTTT. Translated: CASSPSGSIPTDTQYF.

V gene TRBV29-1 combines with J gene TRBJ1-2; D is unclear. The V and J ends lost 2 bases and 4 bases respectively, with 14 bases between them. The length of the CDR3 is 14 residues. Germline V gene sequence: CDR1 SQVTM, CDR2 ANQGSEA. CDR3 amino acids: CSVERGIGAYGYTF. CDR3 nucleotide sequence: TGCAGCGTTGAACGCGGAATAGGAGCCTATGGCTACACCTTC.

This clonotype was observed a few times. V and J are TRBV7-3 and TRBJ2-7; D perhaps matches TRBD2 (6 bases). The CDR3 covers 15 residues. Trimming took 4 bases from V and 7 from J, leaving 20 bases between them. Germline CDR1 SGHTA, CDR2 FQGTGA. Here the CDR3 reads CASSSQGTSSEEQYF. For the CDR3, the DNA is TGTGCCAGCAGCTCCCAAGGGACTTCCTCGGAGGAGCAGTACTTC. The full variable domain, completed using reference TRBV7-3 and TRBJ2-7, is GAGVSQTPSNKVTEKGKYVELRCDPISGHTALYWYRQSLGQGPEFLIYFQGTGAADDSGLPNDRFFAVRPEGSVSTLKIQRTERGDSAVYLCASSSQGTSSEEQYFGPGTRLTVT.

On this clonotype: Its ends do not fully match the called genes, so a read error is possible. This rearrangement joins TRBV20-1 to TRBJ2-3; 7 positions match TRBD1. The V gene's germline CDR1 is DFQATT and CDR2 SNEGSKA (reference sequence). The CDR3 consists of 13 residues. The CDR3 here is CSARRQGPDTRYF. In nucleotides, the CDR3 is TGCAGTGCTAGACGACAGGGTCCAGATACGCGGTATTTT.

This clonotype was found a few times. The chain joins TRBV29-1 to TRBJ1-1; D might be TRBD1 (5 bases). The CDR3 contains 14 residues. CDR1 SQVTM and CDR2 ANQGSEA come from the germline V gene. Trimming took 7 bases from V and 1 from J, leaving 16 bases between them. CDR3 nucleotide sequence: TGCAGCGCCGAAGCCAGGGAACAGAACACTGAAGCTTTCTTT. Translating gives CSAEAREQNTEAFF.

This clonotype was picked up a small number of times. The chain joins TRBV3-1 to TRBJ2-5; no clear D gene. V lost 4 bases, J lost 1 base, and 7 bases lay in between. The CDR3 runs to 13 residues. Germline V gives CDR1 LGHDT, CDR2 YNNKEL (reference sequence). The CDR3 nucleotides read TGTGCCAGCAGCCGAGAACGCCAAGAGACCCAGTACTTC. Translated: CASSRERQETQYF.

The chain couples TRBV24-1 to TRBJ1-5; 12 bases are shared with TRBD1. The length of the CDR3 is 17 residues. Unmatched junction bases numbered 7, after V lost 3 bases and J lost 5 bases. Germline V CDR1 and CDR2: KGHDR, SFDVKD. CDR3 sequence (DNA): TGTGCCACCAGTGATCAAGGGACAGGGGGCGAGGATCAGCCCCAGCATTTT. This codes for CATSDQGTGGEDQPQHF.

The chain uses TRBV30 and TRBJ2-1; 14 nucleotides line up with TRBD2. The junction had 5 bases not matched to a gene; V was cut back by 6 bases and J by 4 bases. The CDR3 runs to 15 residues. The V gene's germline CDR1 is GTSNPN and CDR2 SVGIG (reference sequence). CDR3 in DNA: TGTGCCTGCGGACTAGCGGGAGGCGGTTACAATGAGCAGTTCTTC. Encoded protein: CACGLAGGGYNEQFF. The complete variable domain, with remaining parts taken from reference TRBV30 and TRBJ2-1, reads SQTIHQWPATLVQPVGSPLSLECTVEGTSNPNLYWYRQAAGRGLQLLFYSVGIGQISSEVPQNLSASRPQDRQFILSSKKLLLSDSGFYLCACGLAGGGYNEQFFGPGTRLTVL.

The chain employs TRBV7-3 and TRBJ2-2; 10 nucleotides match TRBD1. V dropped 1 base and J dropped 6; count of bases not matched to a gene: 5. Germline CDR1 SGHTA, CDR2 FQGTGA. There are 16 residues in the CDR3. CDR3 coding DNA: TGTGCCAGCAGCTTAATGCCGGACAGGGGGTCCGGGGAGCTGTTTTTT. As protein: CASSLMPDRGSGELFF.